This T cell receptor beta chain stems from a study of early T cells in non-severe SARS-CoV-2 infection. General observations from the study: Reliance on VDJdb matching favored anti-spike CD8 responses; private and CD4 specificities were missed.

Via MiXCR, TCRdb re-called the 5' RACE reads, giving one row per CDR3 protein. The top ten clones hold around 2.5% of a sample with tens of thousands of distinct CDR3 sequences, 12% of them seen once. There are a few counts of this clonotype. Its antigen is unknown. The germline V gene has CDR1 SEHNR and CDR2 FQNEAQ (reference sequence). The CDR3 is 12 residues long. V was cut by 2 bases and J by 7 bases, with 5 bases left in between. The source was whole blood, collected at baseline. J is TRBJ2-2 and V is TRBV7-9; no reliable D call. The TCR sequence derives from an adult who was a healthcare worker with PCR-confirmed SARS-CoV-2 infection or an uninfected control (not recorded which). CDR3 loop: CASSLQGGELFF. The DNA of the CDR3 is TGTGCCAGCAGCTTACAAGGCGGGGAGCTGTTTTTT.